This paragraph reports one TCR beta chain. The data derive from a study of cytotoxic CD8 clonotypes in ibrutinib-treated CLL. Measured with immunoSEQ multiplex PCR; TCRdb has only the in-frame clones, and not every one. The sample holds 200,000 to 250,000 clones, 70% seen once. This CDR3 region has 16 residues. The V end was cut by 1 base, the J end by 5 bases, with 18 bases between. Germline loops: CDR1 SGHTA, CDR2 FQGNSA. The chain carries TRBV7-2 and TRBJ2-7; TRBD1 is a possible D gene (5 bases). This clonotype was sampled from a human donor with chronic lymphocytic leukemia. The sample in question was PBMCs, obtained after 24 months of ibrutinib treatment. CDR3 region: CASSLVAGMGRNEQYF. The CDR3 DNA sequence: TGTGCCAGCAGCTTAGTTGCCGGCATGGGGCGCAACGAGCAGTACTTC.